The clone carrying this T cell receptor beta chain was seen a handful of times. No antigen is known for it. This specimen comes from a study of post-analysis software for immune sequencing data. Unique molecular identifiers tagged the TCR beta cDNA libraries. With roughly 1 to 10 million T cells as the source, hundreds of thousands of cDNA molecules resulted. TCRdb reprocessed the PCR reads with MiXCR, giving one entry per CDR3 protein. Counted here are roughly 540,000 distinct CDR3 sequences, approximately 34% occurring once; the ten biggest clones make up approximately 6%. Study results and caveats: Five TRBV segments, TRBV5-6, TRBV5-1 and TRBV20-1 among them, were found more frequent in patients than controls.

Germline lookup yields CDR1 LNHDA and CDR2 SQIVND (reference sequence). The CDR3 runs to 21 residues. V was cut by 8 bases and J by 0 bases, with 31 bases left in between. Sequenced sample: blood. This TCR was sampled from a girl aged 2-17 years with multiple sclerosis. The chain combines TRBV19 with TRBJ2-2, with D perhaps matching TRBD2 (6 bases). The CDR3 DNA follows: TGTGCCAGTCTCGGTTTGCCGAATGGCAGGACTACCCACGCGAACACCGGGGAGCTGTTTTTT. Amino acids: CASLGLPNGRTTHANTGELFF. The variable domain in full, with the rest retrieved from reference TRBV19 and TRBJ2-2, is DGGITQSPKYLFRKEGQNVTLSCEQNLNHDAMYWYRQDPGQGLRLIYYSQIVNDFQKGDIAEGYSVSREKKESFPLTVTSAQKNPTAFYLCASLGLPNGRTTHANTGELFFGEGSRLTVL.